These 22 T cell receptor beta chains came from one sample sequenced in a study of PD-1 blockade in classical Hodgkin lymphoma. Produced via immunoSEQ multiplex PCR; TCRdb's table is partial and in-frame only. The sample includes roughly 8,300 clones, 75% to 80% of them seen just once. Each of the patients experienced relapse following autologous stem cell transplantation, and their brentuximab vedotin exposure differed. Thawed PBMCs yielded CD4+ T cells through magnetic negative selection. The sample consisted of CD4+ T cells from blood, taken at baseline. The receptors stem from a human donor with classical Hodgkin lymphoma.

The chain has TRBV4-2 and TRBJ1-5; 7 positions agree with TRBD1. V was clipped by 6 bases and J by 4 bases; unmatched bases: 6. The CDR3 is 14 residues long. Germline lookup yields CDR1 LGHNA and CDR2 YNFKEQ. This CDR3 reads CASRQGTENQPQHF. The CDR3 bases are TGTGCCAGCAGGCAGGGGACAGAGAATCAGCCCCAGCATTTT.

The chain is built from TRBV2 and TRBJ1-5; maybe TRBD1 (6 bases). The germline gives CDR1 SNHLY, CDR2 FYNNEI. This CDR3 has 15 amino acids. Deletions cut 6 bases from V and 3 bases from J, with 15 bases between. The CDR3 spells CASREQGGFNQPQHF. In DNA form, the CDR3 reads TGTGCCAGCAGGGAACAGGGAGGATTCAATCAGCCCCAGCATTTT.

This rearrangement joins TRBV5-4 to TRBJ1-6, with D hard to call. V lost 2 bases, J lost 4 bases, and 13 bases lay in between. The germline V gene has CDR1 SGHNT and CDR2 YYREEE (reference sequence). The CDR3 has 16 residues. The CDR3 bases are TGTGCCAGCAGCTTCGACTTCCAGACGTATAATTCACCCCTCCACTTT. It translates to CASSFDFQTYNSPLHF. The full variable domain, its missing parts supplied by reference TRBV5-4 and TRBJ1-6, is ETGVTQSPTHLIKTRGQQVTLRCSSQSGHNTVSWYQQALGQGPQFIFQYYREEENGRGNFPPRFSGLQFPNYSSELNVNALELDDSALYLCASSFDFQTYNSPLHFGNGTRLTVT.

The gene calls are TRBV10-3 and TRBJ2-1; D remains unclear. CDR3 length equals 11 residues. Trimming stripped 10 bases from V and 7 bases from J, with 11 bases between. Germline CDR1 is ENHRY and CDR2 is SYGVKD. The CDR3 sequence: CATESLNEQFF. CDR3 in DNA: TGTGCCACGGAGTCTTTGAATGAGCAGTTCTTC.

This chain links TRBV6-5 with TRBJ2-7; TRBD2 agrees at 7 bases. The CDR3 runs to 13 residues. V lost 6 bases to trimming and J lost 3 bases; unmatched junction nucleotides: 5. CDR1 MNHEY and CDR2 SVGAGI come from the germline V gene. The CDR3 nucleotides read TGTGCCAGCAGCGCCGGGGGGAGCTACGAGCAGTACTTC. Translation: CASSAGGSYEQYF.

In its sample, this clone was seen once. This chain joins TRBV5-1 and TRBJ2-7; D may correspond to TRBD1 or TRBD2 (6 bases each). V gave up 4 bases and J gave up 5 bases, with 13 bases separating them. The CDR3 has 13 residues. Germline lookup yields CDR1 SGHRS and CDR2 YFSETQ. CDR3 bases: TGCGCCAGCAGCCCCACAGGGAGGAACGAGCAGTACTTC. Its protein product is CASSPTGRNEQYF.

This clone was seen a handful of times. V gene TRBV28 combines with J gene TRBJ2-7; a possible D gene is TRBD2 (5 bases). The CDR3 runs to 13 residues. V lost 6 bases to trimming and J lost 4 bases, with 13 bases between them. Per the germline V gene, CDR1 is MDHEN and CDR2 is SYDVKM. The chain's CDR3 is CASSSPSGYEQYF. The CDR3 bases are TGTGCCAGCAGCTCCCCCTCGGGATACGAGCAGTACTTC.

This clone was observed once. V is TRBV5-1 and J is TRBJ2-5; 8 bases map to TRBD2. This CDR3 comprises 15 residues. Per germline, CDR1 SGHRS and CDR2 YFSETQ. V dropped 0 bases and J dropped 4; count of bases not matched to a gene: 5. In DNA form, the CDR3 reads TGCGCCAGCAGCTTGGTGGCTAGCGGGCCAGAGACCCAGTACTTC. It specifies CASSLVASGPETQYF.

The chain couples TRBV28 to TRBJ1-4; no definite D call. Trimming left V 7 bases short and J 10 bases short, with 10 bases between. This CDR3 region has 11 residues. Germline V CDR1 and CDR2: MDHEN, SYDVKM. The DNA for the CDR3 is TGTGCCAGCACCCGACCTGGAAAACTGTTTTTT. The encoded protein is CASTRPGKLFF.

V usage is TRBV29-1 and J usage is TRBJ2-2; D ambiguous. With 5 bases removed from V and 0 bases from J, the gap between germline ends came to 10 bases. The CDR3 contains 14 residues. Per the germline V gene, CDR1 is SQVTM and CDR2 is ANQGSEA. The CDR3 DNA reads TGCAGCGTTCGAAAGCGATCGAACACCGGGGAGCTGTTTTTT. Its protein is CSVRKRSNTGELFF.

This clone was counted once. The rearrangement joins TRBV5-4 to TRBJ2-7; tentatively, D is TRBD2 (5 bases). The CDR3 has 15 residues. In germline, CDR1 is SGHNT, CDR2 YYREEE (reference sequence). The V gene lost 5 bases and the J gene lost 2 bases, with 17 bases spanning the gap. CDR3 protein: CASRSDFPGPYEQYF. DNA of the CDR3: TGTGCCAGCAGATCGGACTTCCCCGGTCCCTACGAGCAGTACTTC.

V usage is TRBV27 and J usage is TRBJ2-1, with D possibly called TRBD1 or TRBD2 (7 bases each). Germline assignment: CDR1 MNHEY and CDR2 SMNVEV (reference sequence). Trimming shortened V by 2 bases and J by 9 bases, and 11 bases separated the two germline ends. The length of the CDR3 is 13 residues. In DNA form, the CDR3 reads TGTGCCAGCAGTTTACAGGGGGGGAGTGAGCAGTTCTTC. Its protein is CASSLQGGSEQFF.

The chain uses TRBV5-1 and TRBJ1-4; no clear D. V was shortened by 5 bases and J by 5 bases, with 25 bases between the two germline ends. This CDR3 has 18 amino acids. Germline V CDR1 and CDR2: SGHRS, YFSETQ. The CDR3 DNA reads TGCGCCAGCAGGCATATTGGGCATTATGCAACGACCAATGAAAAACTGTTTTTT. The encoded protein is CASRHIGHYATTNEKLFF.

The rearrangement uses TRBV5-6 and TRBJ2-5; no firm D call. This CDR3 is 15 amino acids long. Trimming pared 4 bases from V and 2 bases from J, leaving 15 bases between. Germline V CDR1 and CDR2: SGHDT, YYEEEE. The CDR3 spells CASSPPQLIQETQYF. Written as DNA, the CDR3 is TGTGCCAGCAGCCCGCCCCAACTGATACAAGAGACCCAGTACTTC.

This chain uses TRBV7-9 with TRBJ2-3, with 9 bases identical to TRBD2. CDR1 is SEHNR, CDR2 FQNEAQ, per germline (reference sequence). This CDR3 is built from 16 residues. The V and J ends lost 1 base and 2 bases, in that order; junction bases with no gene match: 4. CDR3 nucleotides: TGTGCCAGCAGCTTAGATGCGGGAGGGCTCACAGATACGCAGTATTTT. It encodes CASSLDAGGLTDTQYF.

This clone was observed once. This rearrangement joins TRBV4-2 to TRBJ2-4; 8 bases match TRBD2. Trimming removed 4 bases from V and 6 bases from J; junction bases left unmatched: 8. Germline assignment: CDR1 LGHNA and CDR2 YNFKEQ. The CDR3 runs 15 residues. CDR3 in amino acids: CASSPSGSASNIQYF. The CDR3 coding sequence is TGTGCCAGCAGCCCAAGCGGGAGCGCATCAAACATTCAGTACTTC.

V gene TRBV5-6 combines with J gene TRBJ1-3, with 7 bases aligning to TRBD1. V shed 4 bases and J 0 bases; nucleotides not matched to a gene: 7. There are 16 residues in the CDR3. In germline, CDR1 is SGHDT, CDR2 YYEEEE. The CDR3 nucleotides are TGTGCCAGCAGCGACGGACAGGTTAACTCTGGAAACACCATATATTTT. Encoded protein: CASSDGQVNSGNTIYF. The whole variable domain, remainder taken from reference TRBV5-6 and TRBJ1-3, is DAGVTQSPTHLIKTRGQQVTLRCSPKSGHDTVSWYQQALGQGPQFIFQYYEEEERQRGNFPDRFSGHQFPNYSSELNVNALLLGDSALYLCASSDGQVNSGNTIYFGEGSWLTVV.

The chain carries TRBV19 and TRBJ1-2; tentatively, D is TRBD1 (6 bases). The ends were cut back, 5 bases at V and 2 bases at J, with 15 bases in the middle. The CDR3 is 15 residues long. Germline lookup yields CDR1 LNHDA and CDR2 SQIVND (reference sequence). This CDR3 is CASSPTGALNYGYTF. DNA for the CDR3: TGTGCCAGTAGTCCGACAGGCGCGCTAAACTATGGCTACACCTTC.

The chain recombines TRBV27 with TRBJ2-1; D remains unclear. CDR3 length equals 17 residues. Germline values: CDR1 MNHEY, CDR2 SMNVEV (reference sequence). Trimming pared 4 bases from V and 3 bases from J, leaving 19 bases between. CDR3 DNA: TGTGCCAGCAGTTCACCCTCTAAGGGTGGGCACTACAATGAGCAGTTCTTC. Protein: CASSSPSKGGHYNEQFF.

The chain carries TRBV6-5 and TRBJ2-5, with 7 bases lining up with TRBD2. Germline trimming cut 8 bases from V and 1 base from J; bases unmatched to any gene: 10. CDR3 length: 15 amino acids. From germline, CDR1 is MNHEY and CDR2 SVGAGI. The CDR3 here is CASQGAAGIQETQYF. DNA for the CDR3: TGTGCCAGCCAAGGGGCAGCGGGGATCCAAGAGACCCAGTACTTC.

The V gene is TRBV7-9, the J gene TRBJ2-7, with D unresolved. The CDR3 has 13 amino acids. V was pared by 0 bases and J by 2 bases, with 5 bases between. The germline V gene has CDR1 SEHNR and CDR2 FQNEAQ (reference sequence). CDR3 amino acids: CASSLAATYEQYF. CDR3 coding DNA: TGTGCCAGCAGCTTAGCCGCGACCTACGAGCAGTACTTC.

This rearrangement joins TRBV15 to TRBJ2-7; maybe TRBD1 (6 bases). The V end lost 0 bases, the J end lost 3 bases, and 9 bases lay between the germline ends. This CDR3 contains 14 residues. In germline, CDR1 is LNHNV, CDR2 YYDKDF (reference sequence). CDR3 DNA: TGTGCCACCAGCAGAGACAGGGGAAGCTACGAGCAGTACTTC. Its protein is CATSRDRGSYEQYF.